The 29 T cell receptor beta chains below all came from one sample that was sequenced in a study of T cell changes during pregnancy in multiple sclerosis. The repertoire was sequenced with immunoSEQ multiplex PCR; TCRdb's copy has only in-frame clones and lacks some. Among some 70,000 clones, 91% were seen once, and the ten largest hold about 0.92%. The input for sequencing was peripheral blood, taken in the second trimester of pregnancy. These receptors were taken from a female donor with multiple sclerosis, enrolled in a pregnancy study.

The chain carries TRBV2 and TRBJ2-3, with D possibly being TRBD1 (6 bases). The CDR3 runs to 14 residues. Germline-derived CDR1 and CDR2 are SNHLY and FYNNEI. V lost 4 bases and J 8 bases, leaving 16 bases between the germline ends. CDR3 sequence: CASSGGQGLATQYF. As DNA, the CDR3 is TGTGCCAGCAGTGGGGGACAAGGTTTGGCTACGCAGTATTTT.

V and J are TRBV25-1 and TRBJ2-1; D gene uncertain. The CDR3 covers 14 residues. Germline V CDR1 and CDR2: MGHDK, SYGVNS. V was pared by 6 bases and J by 5 bases, with 14 bases between. The CDR3 DNA is TGTGCCAGCAGCTTTATTGATCGCGACAATGAGCAGTTCTTC. Translation: CASSFIDRDNEQFF.

J is TRBJ1-6 and V is TRBV5-6; 9 bases agree with TRBD1. Germline assignment: CDR1 SGHDT and CDR2 YYEEEE. CDR3 size: 15 residues. J was trimmed by 8 bases and V by 4 bases; bases with no gene match: 7. CDR3 residues: CASSPPRDRDSPLHF. As DNA, the CDR3 is TGTGCCAGCAGCCCACCCCGGGACAGGGATTCACCCCTCCACTTT.

The CDR3 coding sequence is TGTGCCAGCTCACCGGGTCCCGGACAATTCACTGAAGCTTTCTTT. Its translation: CASSPGPGQFTEAFF. The rearrangement joins TRBV18 to TRBJ1-1; D might be TRBD1 (5 bases). The V gene's germline CDR1 is KGHSH and CDR2 LQKENI. V lost 3 bases to trimming and J lost 4 bases, with 15 bases between them. There are 15 residues in the CDR3.

The V and J genes are TRBV5-1 and TRBJ2-7, with 12 bases that match TRBD2. This CDR3 contains 17 residues. The V segment lost 4 bases and the J segment 0 bases; nucleotides outside the gene matches: 8. The germline V gene encodes CDR1 SGHRS and CDR2 YFSETQ. CDR3 sequence: CASSPGLAGDASYEQYF. Written as DNA, the CDR3 is TGCGCCAGCAGCCCGGGACTAGCGGGTGACGCCTCCTACGAGCAGTACTTC.

The CDR3 DNA reads TGTGCCAGCAGTCGGGACTGGAGGGAGACCCAGTACTTC. Protein: CASSRDWRETQYF. The chain employs TRBV6-1 and TRBJ2-5; weak D call: TRBD2 (6 bases). With 5 bases removed from V and 5 bases from J, the gap between germline ends came to 12 bases. Looked up from germline, CDR1 is MNHNS and CDR2 is SASEGT. This CDR3 has 13 amino acids.

V and J are TRBV18 and TRBJ2-7; maybe TRBD1 (5 bases). V shed 5 bases and J shed 4 bases, with 18 bases lying between them. Germline loops: CDR1 KGHSH, CDR2 LQKENI. CDR3 length: 15 amino acids. CDR3 nucleotides: TGTGCCAGCTCAAACCCCCCGCAAGGGGTGTACGAGCAGTACTTC. Its protein product is CASSNPPQGVYEQYF. The complete variable domain, with remaining parts taken from reference TRBV18 and TRBJ2-7, reads NAGVMQNPRHLVRRRGQEARLRCSPMKGHSHVYWYRQLPEEGLKFMVYLQKENIIDESGMPKERFSAEFPKEGPSILRIQQVVRGDSAAYFCASSNPPQGVYEQYFGPGTRLTVT.

This chain connects TRBV19 to TRBJ1-5, with 9 bases lining up with TRBD1. Germline V CDR1 and CDR2: LNHDA, SQIVND (reference sequence). V lost 8 bases and J lost 6; bases outside the gene matches: 5. This CDR3 contains 13 residues. Written as DNA, the CDR3 is TGTGCCAGTGGACAGGGGATAATTCAGCCCCAGCATTTT. This translates into CASGQGIIQPQHF.

This sequence joins TRBV9 and TRBJ1-2; 8 bases are a match to TRBD1. CDR1 and CDR2 from the germline V gene are SGDLS and YYNGEE. V lost 3 bases to trimming and J lost 7 bases; unmatched junction nucleotides: 8. This CDR3 region has 14 residues. This CDR3 reads CASSATQGASGYTF. The DNA of the CDR3 is TGTGCCAGCAGCGCCACTCAGGGGGCGAGTGGCTACACCTTC. Drawing the rest from reference TRBV9 and TRBJ1-2, the complete variable domain is DSGVTQTPKHLITATGQRVTLRCSPRSGDLSVYWYQQSLDQGLQFLIQYYNGEERAKGNILERFSAQQFPDLHSELNLSSLELGDSALYFCASSATQGASGYTFGSGTRLTVV.

The V and J genes are TRBV27 and TRBJ2-2; perhaps TRBD2 as D (7 bases). In germline, CDR1 is MNHEY, CDR2 SMNVEV (reference sequence). Trimming left V 5 bases short and J 6 bases short, with 19 bases between. The length of the CDR3 is 16 residues. The DNA for the CDR3 is TGTGCCAGCAGTCCGAGGGAGGGACACGAGGCCGGGGAGCTGTTTTTT. Amino acids: CASSPREGHEAGELFF.

The rearrangement links TRBV30 to TRBJ2-3; 7 nucleotides align to TRBD2. This CDR3 has 14 residues. CDR1 GTSNPN and CDR2 SVGIG come from the germline V gene (reference sequence). V shed 2 bases, J shed 7 bases, and the junction held 9 bases outside the gene matches. The CDR3 sequence is CAWSKLGRENTQYF. The CDR3 DNA reads as TGTGCCTGGAGTAAACTAGGGAGGGAAAATACGCAGTATTTT. Supplemented by reference TRBV30 and TRBJ2-3, the full variable domain reads SQTIHQWPATLVQPVGSPLSLECTVEGTSNPNLYWYRQAAGRGLQLLFYSVGIGQISSEVPQNLSASRPQDRQFILSSKKLLLSDSGFYLCAWSKLGRENTQYFGPGTRLTVL.

The gene calls are TRBV7-2 and TRBJ1-6; D ambiguous. Trimming cost V 4 bases and J 0 bases, with 7 bases left between them. Germline CDR1 is SGHTA and CDR2 is FQGNSA. There are 15 residues in the CDR3. CDR3 DNA: TGTGCCAGCAGCTCTACGAGCTCCTATAATTCACCCCTCCACTTT. Translated: CASSSTSSYNSPLHF.

The V and J genes are TRBV14 and TRBJ2-1, with 7 nucleotides matching TRBD2. Trimming took 3 bases from V and 4 from J; bases not matched to a gene: 3. Per the germline V gene, CDR1 is SGHDN and CDR2 is FVKESK. The CDR3 extends over 14 amino acids. The CDR3: CASSHLAVYNEQFF. DNA of the CDR3: TGTGCCAGCAGCCACCTAGCGGTATACAATGAGCAGTTCTTC.

The rearrangement joins TRBV5-5 to TRBJ2-7, with 13 nucleotides matching TRBD2. J gave up 0 bases and V 4 bases, and 7 bases lay outside the gene matches. CDR1 is SGHKS and CDR2 is YYEKEE in the germline V gene (reference sequence). This CDR3 region has 17 residues. The CDR3 is CASSRLAGGLSSYEQYF. The CDR3 DNA reads TGTGCCAGCAGCCGACTAGCGGGGGGCCTTAGCTCCTACGAGCAGTACTTC.

This chain connects TRBV4-3 to TRBJ1-3; D is unresolved. Germline V lookup: CDR1 LGHNA, CDR2 YSLEER. The CDR3 covers 16 residues. V was clipped by 0 bases and J by 2 bases, with 11 bases between them. CDR3 nucleotides: TGCGCCAGCAGCCAAGATCTATTAGAACCTGGAAACACCATATATTTT. Translating it yields CASSQDLLEPGNTIYF.

V and J are TRBV7-8 and TRBJ2-2; 16 positions agree with TRBD2. V was clipped by 5 bases and J by 6 bases; unmatched bases: 3. CDR3 length equals 16 residues. Germline V gives CDR1 SGHVS, CDR2 FQNEAQ. CDR3 sequence reads: CASSKGLAGGPGELFF. The CDR3 DNA reads TGTGCCAGCAGCAAGGGACTAGCGGGGGGGCCCGGGGAGCTGTTTTTT.

This sequence joins TRBV9 and TRBJ1-4; TRBD1 agrees at 9 bases. The CDR3 loop spans 12 amino acids. CDR1 SGDLS and CDR2 YYNGEE come from the germline V gene. V was clipped by 3 bases and J by 10 bases; unmatched bases: 1. The CDR3 here is CASSEGQGKLFF. In nucleotides, the CDR3 is TGTGCCAGCAGCGAGGGACAGGGAAAACTGTTTTTT.

This rearrangement joins TRBV7-3 to TRBJ2-5; 8 bases map to TRBD1. The CDR3 contains 15 residues. CDR1 and CDR2 from the germline V gene are SGHTA and FQGTGA. The ends lost 4 bases at V and 5 bases at J; junction bases unmatched: 9. CDR3 in amino acids: CASSSTSRQGETQYF. The CDR3 DNA reads as TGTGCCAGCAGCTCCACCTCCCGACAGGGGGAGACCCAGTACTTC.

Only a few counts were recorded for this clone. The chain couples TRBV30 to TRBJ1-1; 10 bases match TRBD1. The CDR3 spans 14 residues. Trimming cost V 3 bases and J 4 bases; bases outside gene matches: 5. Germline V gene data show CDR1 as GTSNPN and CDR2 as SVGIG (reference sequence). CDR3 coding DNA: TGTGCCTGGAGGGGCGGGACAGGGGCCACTGAAGCTTTCTTT. This sequence encodes CAWRGGTGATEAFF.

The chain has TRBV6-6 and TRBJ2-5; D unclear. The V end was cut by 0 bases, the J end by 5 bases, with 13 bases between. Germline V lookup: CDR1 MNHNY, CDR2 SVGAGI (reference sequence). This CDR3 spans 15 amino acids. The CDR3 loop reads CASSYSNVKRETQYF. CDR3 sequence (DNA): TGTGCCAGCAGTTACTCGAACGTCAAGAGGGAGACCCAGTACTTC.

The J gene is TRBJ2-3, the V gene TRBV7-8, with a tentative D call TRBD2 (5 bases). CDR3 length equals 16 residues. V was cut by 4 bases and J by 1 base, with 15 bases left in between. CDR1 is SGHVS and CDR2 is FQNEAQ in the germline V gene. In DNA, the CDR3 is TGTGCCAGCAGCTCCTGGCAGGTGGAGGGCACAGATACGCAGTATTTT. Its protein product is CASSSWQVEGTDTQYF.

The chain couples TRBV12-5 to TRBJ2-7; 10 bases agree with TRBD2. In germline, CDR1 is LGHNT, CDR2 FRNRAP. The CDR3 consists of 16 residues. Germline trimming cut 3 bases from V and 4 bases from J; bases unmatched to any gene: 9. CDR3 nucleotides: TGTGCTAGTGGTTTCAGAATCAGCGGGGGGGGATACGAGCAGTACTTC. This codes for CASGFRISGGGYEQYF.

The V call is TRBV30, the J call TRBJ1-1, with D maybe TRBD1 (5 bases). The germline V gene has CDR1 GTSNPN and CDR2 SVGIG (reference sequence). This CDR3 region has 15 residues. With 4 bases removed from V and 1 base from J, the gap between germline ends came to 16 bases. The CDR3 here is CAWNGQRGQNTEAFF. CDR3 in DNA: TGTGCCTGGAATGGTCAGCGAGGACAGAACACTGAAGCTTTCTTT.

This clone has a single count. The chain links TRBV7-2 to TRBJ1-5; D perhaps matches TRBD1 (6 bases). The V end was cut by 4 bases, the J end by 6 bases, with 7 bases between. There are 12 residues in the CDR3. CDR1 is SGHTA, CDR2 FQGNSA, per germline. The DNA of the CDR3 is TGTGCCAGCAGCTCCAGGGGTCAGCCCCAGCATTTT. This translates into CASSSRGQPQHF.

The genes are TRBV4-3 and TRBJ1-5; 11 bases agree with TRBD1. Germline CDR1 is LGHNA and CDR2 is YSLEER. V shed 0 bases, J shed 5 bases, and the junction held 9 bases outside the gene matches. This CDR3 is 18 amino acids long. The CDR3 loop reads CASSQDLDRGRLHQPQHF. DNA for the CDR3: TGCGCCAGCAGCCAAGATCTGGACAGGGGGCGTTTGCATCAGCCCCAGCATTTT.

V usage is TRBV6-4 and J usage is TRBJ1-2, with 8 bases fitting TRBD1. The CDR3 contains 14 residues. V was pared by 6 bases and J by 6 bases, with 9 bases of the junction left unmatched. Germline CDR1 reads MRHNA; CDR2 reads SNTAGT. CDR3 region: CASSPDRVSNGYTF. CDR3 DNA: TGTGCCAGCAGCCCGGACAGGGTGTCGAATGGCTACACCTTC.

The gene calls are TRBV4-2 and TRBJ2-1; 9 bases fit TRBD2. Germline V gene sequence: CDR1 LGHNA, CDR2 YNFKEQ. The CDR3 contains 18 residues. Unmatched junction bases numbered 16, after V lost 4 bases and J lost 6 bases. DNA of the CDR3: TGTGCCAGCAGCCTACAAAGGGGCCGAGCGGGGGGAGCCAATGAGCAGTTCTTC. Translation: CASSLQRGRAGGANEQFF.

The chain has TRBV7-4 and TRBJ2-3, with TRBD2 matching over 10 bases. The CDR3 has 20 amino acids. Trimming took 0 bases from V and 4 from J; bases not matched to a gene: 16. The germline V gene encodes CDR1 SGHVT and CDR2 SQSDAQ. The CDR3 bases are TGTGCCAGCAGCTTAGCCGGGCTAGCGGGGGTGGGGGCCGTCGCAGATACGCAGTATTTT. Protein: CASSLAGLAGVGAVADTQYF.

The chain combines TRBV6-5 with TRBJ2-1; TRBD2 aligns across 8 bases. Germline V gene sequence: CDR1 MNHEY, CDR2 SVGAGI. This CDR3 region has 16 residues. J lost 8 bases, V lost 4 bases, and 13 bases had no gene match. CDR3 sequence: CASSSLRGGAFDEQFF. The CDR3, as DNA: TGTGCCAGCAGTTCCCTTCGGGGGGGGGCGTTCGATGAGCAGTTCTTC.